These 21 T cell receptor beta chains were sequenced from one sample in a study of blood T cell repertoires in COVID-19. The assay was immunoSEQ multiplex PCR, and TCRdb's table has in-frame clones only and misses some. The repertoire consists of 250,000 to 400,000 clones, with roughly 90% occurring once and the leading ten covering under 3.5%. The sequenced sample was peripheral blood. These TCRs come from a woman under 40 with COVID-19, enrolled during active disease.

The chain carries TRBV4-2 and TRBJ2-1; 11 bases agree with TRBD2. V lost 4 bases and J lost 6; bases outside the gene matches: 5. This CDR3 has 15 amino acids. Germline lookup yields CDR1 LGHNA and CDR2 YNFKEQ. The CDR3 here is CASSRGLAGLNEQFF. CDR3 in DNA: TGTGCCAGCAGCCGCGGACTAGCGGGTCTCAATGAGCAGTTCTTC.

This chain joins TRBV19 and TRBJ2-7; TRBD2 aligns across 10 bases. From germline, CDR1 is LNHDA and CDR2 SQIVND (reference sequence). CDR3 size: 15 residues. V was pared by 5 bases and J by 4 bases, with 8 bases of the junction left unmatched. The DNA of the CDR3 is TGTGCCAGTAGTGCCACCGGGACTAGCGCGTACGAGCAGTACTTC. It yields the protein CASSATGTSAYEQYF. Full variable domain (rest looked up from reference TRBV19 and TRBJ2-7): DGGITQSPKYLFRKEGQNVTLSCEQNLNHDAMYWYRQDPGQGLRLIYYSQIVNDFQKGDIAEGYSVSREKKESFPLTVTSAQKNPTAFYLCASSATGTSAYEQYFGPGTRLTVT.

Points on this clone: The sample has other DNA sequences that encode this CDR3 too. This chain uses TRBV27 with TRBJ1-6; D gene ambiguous. Trimming took 6 bases from V and 0 from J, leaving 3 bases between them. The CDR3 contains 13 residues. The V gene's germline CDR1 is MNHEY and CDR2 SMNVEV (reference sequence). The CDR3 is CASRSSYNSPLHF. CDR3 nucleotides: TGTGCCAGCAGGAGCTCCTATAATTCACCCCTCCACTTT.

The chain uses TRBV6-5 and TRBJ2-3, with a possible D match to TRBD2 (5 bases). This CDR3 comprises 12 residues. Germline lookup yields CDR1 MNHEY and CDR2 SVGAGI. Trimming took off 6 bases at V and 7 bases at J, with 11 bases between the two ends. Here the CDR3 reads CASRTTIHTQYF. In DNA form, the CDR3 reads TGTGCCAGCAGGACTACTATTCATACGCAGTATTTT.

This chain joins TRBV6-5 and TRBJ1-5; 9 bases are a match to TRBD1. This CDR3 comprises 13 residues. CDR1 and CDR2 (germline): MNHEY, SVGAGI. With 8 bases clipped from V and 7 bases from J, the junction kept 6 bases outside the gene matches. The CDR3 sequence: CASYRGQGQPQHF. Here the CDR3 DNA reads TGTGCCAGCTACAGGGGGCAAGGGCAGCCCCAGCATTTT.

This clone was picked up a small number of times. The V and J genes are TRBV9 and TRBJ1-1, with TRBD1 identical over 7 bases. The V segment lost 2 bases and the J segment 4 bases; nucleotides outside the gene matches: 2. The length of the CDR3 is 13 residues. Germline CDR1 and CDR2: SGDLS and YYNGEE. CDR3 sequence (DNA): TGTGCCAGCAGCGTCGACAGGGCCACTGAAGCTTTCTTT. Residues: CASSVDRATEAFF.

The chain combines TRBV19 with TRBJ1-1; D unresolved. V lost 6 bases, J lost 1 base, and 9 bases lay in between. This CDR3 is built from 13 residues. From germline, CDR1 is LNHDA and CDR2 SQIVND (reference sequence). This CDR3 is CASRAGGNTEAFF. For the CDR3, the DNA is TGTGCCAGTAGGGCAGGAGGGAACACTGAAGCTTTCTTT.

J is TRBJ2-1 and V is TRBV15, with no clear D. V dropped 0 bases and J dropped 7 bases, with 10 bases sitting between them. This CDR3 has 14 amino acids. Germline CDR1 and CDR2: LNHNV and YYDKDF (reference sequence). CDR3 bases: TGTGCCACCAGCAGAGATTTGCTGACAAATGAGCAGTTCTTC. Translating it yields CATSRDLLTNEQFF.

J is TRBJ2-1 and V is TRBV9; 10 bases align to TRBD1. V trimming: 3 bases; J trimming: 7 bases; junction bases outside the gene matches: 4. The germline V gene has CDR1 SGDLS and CDR2 YYNGEE. CDR3 length: 14 amino acids. The CDR3 DNA sequence: TGTGCCAGCAGCGCGACAGGGGGCGGGAATGAGCAGTTCTTC. Translation: CASSATGGGNEQFF.

This rearrangement joins TRBV27 to TRBJ2-7; 8 nucleotides agree with TRBD1. Per germline, CDR1 MNHEY and CDR2 SMNVEV (reference sequence). J was trimmed by 4 bases and V by 6 bases; bases with no gene match: 11. The CDR3 extends over 15 amino acids. The CDR3 bases are TGTGCCAGCAGACCAACGGGACAGGCGTTGTACGAGCAGTACTTC. As protein: CASRPTGQALYEQYF.

Written as DNA, the CDR3 is TGTGCCAGCAGTGACTCGAGTAGGCATTCAGGCATGCATAGCTACACCTTC. It yields the protein CASSDSSRHSGMHSYTF. The J gene is TRBJ1-2, the V gene TRBV6-4, with no clear D. The V and J ends lost 0 bases and 9 bases respectively, with 23 bases between them. The CDR3 totals 17 residues. Germline V CDR1 and CDR2: MRHNA, SNTAGT.

The chain has TRBV30 and TRBJ2-3; tentatively, D is TRBD2 (6 bases). Germline V gene sequence: CDR1 GTSNPN, CDR2 SVGIG (reference sequence). The CDR3 spans 14 residues. Trimming shortened V by 4 bases and J by 6 bases, and 17 bases separated the two germline ends. For the CDR3, the DNA is TGTGCCTGGAATCCCGGGACTGCAATCGATACGCAGTATTTT. Protein sequence: CAWNPGTAIDTQYF.

The rearrangement links TRBV30 to TRBJ2-3, with 9 bases lining up with TRBD2. The germline gives CDR1 GTSNPN, CDR2 SVGIG (reference sequence). This CDR3 region has 13 residues. J gave up 6 bases and V 3 bases, and 4 bases lay outside the gene matches. CDR3 bases: TGTGCCTGGAGGACTAGCGGAGGGGATACGCAGTATTTT. It is translated as CAWRTSGGDTQYF.

CDR3 sequence reads: CASSPNMNTEAFF. In DNA form, the CDR3 reads TGCGCCAGCAGTCCAAACATGAACACTGAAGCTTTCTTT. The chain has TRBV10-1 and TRBJ1-1; D unresolved. Germline V gene sequence: CDR1 WNHNN, CDR2 SYGVQD (reference sequence). Trimming removed 5 bases from V and 0 bases from J, with 7 bases in between. The CDR3 is made up of 13 amino acids.

The rearrangement joins TRBV9 to TRBJ1-2; possible D gene TRBD1, 6 bases. The germline V gene encodes CDR1 SGDLS and CDR2 YYNGEE. The CDR3 runs 15 residues. The ends were cut back, 0 bases at V and 0 bases at J, with 9 bases in the middle. The CDR3 DNA reads as TGTGCCAGCAGCGTAGAGGGGGGGACTAACTATGGCTACACCTTC. It specifies CASSVEGGTNYGYTF.

This rearrangement joins TRBV7-7 to TRBJ2-3; possibly TRBD2 for D (5 bases). Trimming stripped 1 base from V and 2 bases from J, with 10 bases between. The germline V gene encodes CDR1 SSHAT and CDR2 FNYEAQ (reference sequence). There are 15 residues in the CDR3. The CDR3 region has the DNA TGTGCCAGCAGCTTAGGACCGGGGTCCACAGATACGCAGTATTTT. Amino acid sequence: CASSLGPGSTDTQYF.

The chain couples TRBV7-9 to TRBJ1-1; the match to TRBD1 covers 7 bases. The germline CDR1 and CDR2 sequences are SEHNR and FQNEAQ (reference sequence). The V segment lost 1 base and the J segment 3 bases; nucleotides outside the gene matches: 5. The CDR3 is 15 amino acids. The CDR3 sequence is CASSLGKGADTEAFF. CDR3 DNA sequence: TGTGCCAGCAGCTTAGGGAAGGGGGCTGACACTGAAGCTTTCTTT.

The chain links TRBV27 to TRBJ2-7; the match to TRBD2 covers 8 bases. Unmatched junction bases numbered 7, after V lost 5 bases and J lost 1 base. CDR1 is MNHEY and CDR2 is SMNVEV in the germline V gene (reference sequence). The CDR3 is 15 residues long. The DNA of the CDR3 is TGTGCCAGCAGTGCCCTAGCGGGTAGTTCCTACGAGCAGTACTTC. This codes for CASSALAGSSYEQYF.

The chain employs TRBV18 and TRBJ1-6; D may be TRBD1 (5 bases). The V end was cut by 0 bases, the J end by 7 bases, with 16 bases between. Germline CDR1 and CDR2: KGHSH and LQKENI. The CDR3 sequence is 17 residues long. CDR3 protein: CASSPPQGPGGNSPLHF. CDR3 in DNA: TGTGCCAGCTCACCACCCCAGGGACCCGGGGGGAATTCACCCCTCCACTTT.

This chain joins TRBV2 and TRBJ2-2; possibly TRBD1 for D (6 bases). The ends were cut back, 8 bases at V and 6 bases at J, with 10 bases in the middle. The CDR3 totals 12 residues. Looked up from germline, CDR1 is SNHLY and CDR2 is FYNNEI. The CDR3 DNA reads as TGTGCCAGCGCACCAGGGGCCGGGGAGCTGTTTTTT. This codes for CASAPGAGELFF.

The V gene is TRBV11-2, the J gene TRBJ2-6; 7 bases are a match to TRBD1. J lost 0 bases, V lost 8 bases, and 13 bases had no gene match. The CDR3 is 18 residues long. Looked up from germline, CDR1 is SGHAT and CDR2 is FQNNGV. The chain's CDR3 is CASGSGQAPLSGANVLTF. CDR3 DNA sequence: TGTGCCAGCGGGAGCGGACAGGCACCCCTCTCTGGGGCCAACGTCCTGACTTTC. The full variable domain, with the rest looked up from reference TRBV11-2 and TRBJ2-6, is EAGVAQSPRYKIIEKRQSVAFWCNPISGHATLYWYQQILGQGPKLLIQFQNNGVVDDSQLPKDRFSAERLKGVDSTLKIQPAKLEDSAVYLCASGSGQAPLSGANVLTFGAGSRLTVL.